The 32 T cell receptor beta chains below all came from one sample that was sequenced in a study of OX40 agonist ivuxolimab in advanced cancers. The repertoire was sequenced with immunoSEQ multiplex PCR; TCRdb's copy has only in-frame clones and lacks some. The sample yields tens of thousands of clones, just over 85% seen once. Source: CD4+ or CD8+ T cells sorted from blood, taken in a trial of the OX40 agonist ivuxolimab. These receptors were obtained from an adult with an advanced solid tumor such as melanoma, head and neck, liver or kidney cancer.

This clone was seen only once. This chain links TRBV5-6 with TRBJ1-5; perhaps TRBD1 as D (6 bases). This CDR3 comprises 15 residues. The germline gives CDR1 SGHDT, CDR2 YYEEEE. Deletions cut 2 bases from V and 0 bases from J, with 9 bases between. The CDR3 loop is CASSFGGHSNQPQHF. The CDR3 coding sequence is TGTGCCAGCAGCTTTGGGGGGCATAGCAATCAGCCCCAGCATTTT. Full variable domain (outside the CDR3, taken from reference TRBV5-6 and TRBJ1-5): DAGVTQSPTHLIKTRGQQVTLRCSPKSGHDTVSWYQQALGQGPQFIFQYYEEEERQRGNFPDRFSGHQFPNYSSELNVNALLLGDSALYLCASSFGGHSNQPQHFGDGTRLSIL.

The V gene is TRBV7-2, the J gene TRBJ2-7; D remains ambiguous. Germline values: CDR1 SGHTA, CDR2 FQGNSA. The CDR3 runs to 13 residues. Deletions cut 5 bases from V and 3 bases from J, with 11 bases between. CDR3: CASSQRWGYEQYF. DNA of the CDR3: TGTGCCAGCAGCCAGCGATGGGGCTACGAGCAGTACTTC.

The chain links TRBV6-1 to TRBJ1-5; possible D gene TRBD1, 5 bases. The CDR3 runs to 15 residues. From germline, CDR1 is MNHNS and CDR2 SASEGT. V was shortened by 4 bases and J by 1 base, with 11 bases between the two germline ends. CDR3 loop: CASSAGTGSNQPQHF. CDR3 nucleotides: TGTGCCAGCAGTGCCGGGACGGGGAGCAATCAGCCCCAGCATTTT.

J is TRBJ2-1 and V is TRBV5-4; 10 bases align to TRBD1. The CDR3 runs 15 residues. Germline trimming cut 3 bases from V and 7 bases from J; bases unmatched to any gene: 7. CDR1 and CDR2 from the germline V gene are SGHNT and YYREEE (reference sequence). The DNA for the CDR3 is TGTGCCAGCAGCTCCTCCGGGACAGGGGTTAATGAGCAGTTCTTC. This encodes CASSSSGTGVNEQFF.

The chain couples TRBV25-1 to TRBJ2-2, with a tentative D call TRBD2 (6 bases). Germline values: CDR1 MGHDK, CDR2 SYGVNS. The CDR3 runs 15 residues. V shed 4 bases and J shed 1 base, with 10 bases lying between them. This CDR3 reads CASSAAGLNTGELFF. CDR3 DNA sequence: TGTGCCAGCAGTGCTGCGGGGTTGAACACCGGGGAGCTGTTTTTT.

This clone was detected a few times. The CDR3 loop reads CSVSRYTEAFF. For the CDR3, the DNA is TGCAGCGTTTCGCGGTACACTGAAGCTTTCTTT. The chain links TRBV29-1 to TRBJ1-1; no firm D call. Trimming removed 5 bases at V and 3 bases at J, with 7 bases between. The CDR3 spans 11 residues. Looked up from germline, CDR1 is SQVTM and CDR2 is ANQGSEA.

The chain links TRBV19 to TRBJ2-2; 9 nucleotides line up with TRBD1. With V trimmed by 5 bases and J by 5 bases, 6 bases remained unmatched. The CDR3 sequence is 15 residues long. Germline lookup yields CDR1 LNHDA and CDR2 SQIVND (reference sequence). In nucleotides, the CDR3 is TGTGCCAGTAGTGCGGGACAGGGTGGGACCGGGGAGCTGTTTTTT. Protein sequence: CASSAGQGGTGELFF.

The V gene is TRBV5-4, the J gene TRBJ2-7; D gene unclear. The V gene's germline CDR1 is SGHNT and CDR2 YYREEE (reference sequence). This CDR3 comprises 14 residues. With 0 bases removed from V and 4 bases from J, the gap between germline ends came to 11 bases. This CDR3 reads CASSLVGVGYEQYF. In DNA, the CDR3 is TGTGCCAGCAGCTTGGTTGGGGTCGGTTACGAGCAGTACTTC.

The chain has TRBV7-2 and TRBJ1-6; possible D gene TRBD1, 5 bases. V gave up 2 bases and J gave up 7 bases, with 9 bases separating them. The CDR3 has 14 amino acids. Per the germline V gene, CDR1 is SGHTA and CDR2 is FQGNSA. The CDR3 loop reads CASSLWGGNSPLHF. The CDR3 DNA is TGTGCCAGCAGCTTATGGGGCGGCAATTCACCCCTCCACTTT.

The chain is built from TRBV10-2 and TRBJ1-2, with 11 bases identical to TRBD1. V lost 3 bases, J lost 5 bases, and 5 bases stayed unmatched. CDR1 is WSHSY and CDR2 is SAAADI in the germline V gene. The CDR3 length is 15 residues. This chain's CDR3 is CASSDVGTGGYGYTF. In DNA form, the CDR3 reads TGCGCCAGCAGTGATGTGGGGACAGGGGGGTATGGCTACACCTTC.

The gene calls are TRBV11-2 and TRBJ2-7; either TRBD1 or TRBD2 may fit D (5 bases each). This CDR3 is 15 amino acids long. V was shortened by 4 bases and J by 5 bases, with 18 bases between the two germline ends. Germline V gives CDR1 SGHAT, CDR2 FQNNGV. This CDR3 reads CASSSTAGARNEQYF. The CDR3 bases are TGTGCCAGCAGCTCAACTGCCGGGGCTCGGAACGAGCAGTACTTC. Full variable domain (missing parts from reference TRBV11-2 and TRBJ2-7): EAGVAQSPRYKIIEKRQSVAFWCNPISGHATLYWYQQILGQGPKLLIQFQNNGVVDDSQLPKDRFSAERLKGVDSTLKIQPAKLEDSAVYLCASSSTAGARNEQYFGPGTRLTVT.

V is TRBV28 and J is TRBJ1-6, with D hard to call. Trimming cost V 1 base and J 0 bases, with 7 bases left between them. The CDR3 covers 16 residues. CDR1 and CDR2 (germline): MDHEN, SYDVKM. The CDR3 here is CASSLYPSSYNSPLHF. The CDR3 nucleotides read TGTGCCAGCAGTTTATACCCGAGCTCCTATAATTCACCCCTCCACTTT.

The chain carries TRBV6-5 and TRBJ1-1; no clear D gene. Trimming took off 0 bases at V and 6 bases at J, with 14 bases between the two ends. The CDR3 consists of 15 residues. Germline V gene lookup returns CDR1 MNHEY and CDR2 SVGAGI. The CDR3 DNA is TGTGCCAGCAGTTACTCGTTAACTGGAGGCGCTGAAGCTTTCTTT. This encodes CASSYSLTGGAEAFF.

This clone was seen only once. The chain links TRBV10-3 to TRBJ2-5; TRBD1 or TRBD2 may be the D gene (5 bases each). Judging by the DNA end, TRBJ2-7 fits better; the J call may be wrong. This CDR3 contains 13 residues. Germline V lookup: CDR1 ENHRY, CDR2 SYGVKD. CDR3 bases: TGTGCCAGCGCCGGGACGGGAACCTACGAGCAGTACTTC. Amino acid sequence: CASAGTGTYEQYF.

The chain couples TRBV7-8 to TRBJ2-6; D remains unclear. This CDR3 has 14 residues. Germline V gives CDR1 SGHVS, CDR2 FQNEAQ. V was clipped by 1 base and J by 2 bases, with 3 bases between them. The CDR3 loop reads CASSLVPGANVLTF. The DNA for the CDR3 is TGTGCCAGCAGCTTAGTCCCTGGGGCCAACGTCCTGACTTTC. Full variable domain (outside the CDR3, taken from reference TRBV7-8 and TRBJ2-6): GAGVSQSPRYKVAKRGQDVALRCDPISGHVSLFWYQQALGQGPEFLTYFQNEAQLDKSGLPSDRFFAERPEGSVSTLKIQRTQQEDSAVYLCASSLVPGANVLTFGAGSRLTVL.

This clone was counted between two and nine times. This chain uses TRBV27 with TRBJ1-1; D gene uncertain. V lost 4 bases and J 4 bases, leaving 10 bases between the germline ends. The germline gives CDR1 MNHEY, CDR2 SMNVEV (reference sequence). This CDR3 has 13 amino acids. The CDR3 protein is CASSYRGSTEAFF. The CDR3 DNA follows: TGTGCCAGCAGTTACCGAGGGAGCACTGAAGCTTTCTTT.

V and J are TRBV5-3 and TRBJ1-6, with TRBD1 as a possible D gene (6 bases). TRBV5-3 has ORF status, its function being uncertain. The CDR3 has 14 amino acids. The V end lost 2 bases, the J end lost 10 bases, and 13 bases lay between the germline ends. Here the CDR3 reads CARSLTHRDSPLHF. CDR3 nucleotides: TGTGCCAGAAGCTTAACACACAGGGACTCACCCCTCCACTTT.

This clone was recorded only once. This chain connects TRBV7-6 to TRBJ1-4; D possibly corresponds to TRBD1 (5 bases). The CDR3 sequence is 15 residues long. In germline, CDR1 is SGHVS, CDR2 FNYEAQ. V lost 5 bases to trimming and J lost 8 bases, with 18 bases between them. The CDR3 here is CASSRISLRGEKLFF. Here the CDR3 DNA reads TGTGCCAGCAGCCGAATCAGTCTTCGGGGCGAAAAACTGTTTTTT.

The chain is built from TRBV5-1 and TRBJ1-1; TRBD1 matches 9 bases. V shed 5 bases and J 4 bases; nucleotides not matched to a gene: 15. Germline V gives CDR1 SGHRS, CDR2 YFSETQ. The CDR3 sequence is 17 residues long. The CDR3 loop is CASSTRAQTTGGTEAFF. For the CDR3, the DNA is TGCGCCAGCAGTACTAGGGCCCAAACGACAGGGGGCACTGAAGCTTTCTTT.

This chain joins TRBV7-9 and TRBJ1-2; D not certain. This CDR3 is 15 amino acids long. Germline CDR1 SEHNR, CDR2 FQNEAQ (reference sequence). V lost 2 bases, J lost 0 bases, and 10 bases lay in between. CDR3 in amino acids: CASSLIQLANYGYTF. The CDR3 nucleotides read TGTGCCAGCAGCTTAATCCAGCTAGCTAACTATGGCTACACCTTC.

The V gene is TRBV7-2, the J gene TRBJ1-1, with D maybe TRBD1 (5 bases). Germline V gene lookup returns CDR1 SGHTA and CDR2 FQGNSA. The V end lost 4 bases, the J end lost 11 bases, and 17 bases lay between the germline ends. The CDR3 covers 13 residues. The CDR3 sequence: CASSSPAGDGAFF. CDR3 in DNA: TGTGCCAGCAGCTCCCCAGCGGGGGACGGGGCTTTCTTT.

This clone was seen only once. The chain employs TRBV15 and TRBJ1-6, with unresolved D. The CDR3 totals 17 residues. Germline values: CDR1 LNHNV, CDR2 YYDKDF (reference sequence). V was trimmed by 5 bases and J by 2 bases, leaving 16 bases between them. The CDR3 is CATSGEPPGAYNSPLHF. The CDR3 nucleotides are TGTGCCACCAGCGGCGAACCGCCAGGCGCCTATAATTCACCCCTCCACTTT.

Here the CDR3 reads CASKDRTNTGELFF. For the CDR3, the DNA is TGCGCCAGCAAGGACAGAACGAACACCGGGGAGCTGTTTTTT. The chain joins TRBV5-1 to TRBJ2-2; D may be TRBD1 (6 bases). This CDR3 spans 14 amino acids. Germline CDR1 reads SGHRS; CDR2 reads YFSETQ. Trimming left V 6 bases short and J 0 bases short, with 9 bases between.

V usage is TRBV25-1 and J usage is TRBJ2-5, with D perhaps matching TRBD1 (5 bases). Trimming removed 0 bases from V and 5 bases from J, with 16 bases in between. The CDR3 runs 16 residues. Germline CDR1 and CDR2: MGHDK and SYGVNS. The CDR3 DNA reads TGTGCCAGCAGTGAATATGTCAGGGTGGGCCGGGAGACCCAGTACTTC. Translating gives CASSEYVRVGRETQYF.

DNA for the CDR3: TGCGCCAGCAGCTTACGGGGGTCGGTAGGCAATGAGCAGTTCTTC. This sequence encodes CASSLRGSVGNEQFF. The chain couples TRBV5-1 to TRBJ2-1; tentatively, D is TRBD2 (6 bases). The CDR3 length is 15 residues. The germline V gene has CDR1 SGHRS and CDR2 YFSETQ. V lost 2 bases and J 6 bases, leaving 15 bases between the germline ends. The complete variable domain, with remaining parts taken from reference TRBV5-1 and TRBJ2-1, reads KAGVTQTPRYLIKTRGQQVTLSCSPISGHRSVSWYQQTPGQGLQFLFEYFSETQRNKGNFPGRFSGRQFSNSRSEMNVSTLELGDSALYLCASSLRGSVGNEQFFGPGTRLTVL.

The count of this clone is one. This CDR3 is CASTKVAGDPYEQYF. In DNA, the CDR3 is TGTGCCAGCACCAAGGTAGCGGGGGACCCCTACGAGCAGTACTTC. This chain links TRBV6-5 with TRBJ2-7; 9 bases fit TRBD2. This CDR3 region has 15 residues. V trimming: 7 bases; J trimming: 2 bases; junction bases outside the gene matches: 9. Germline assignment: CDR1 MNHEY and CDR2 SVGAGI.

The chain couples TRBV7-2 to TRBJ2-1; maybe TRBD2 (6 bases). The CDR3 covers 16 residues. Germline CDR1 reads SGHTA; CDR2 reads FQGNSA. Trimming stripped 1 base from V and 2 bases from J, with 12 bases between. The CDR3 nucleotides read TGTGCCAGCAGCTTAGTCGGGGGATCCCCCTACAATGAGCAGTTCTTC. It yields the protein CASSLVGGSPYNEQFF.

The rearrangement joins TRBV5-1 to TRBJ2-2; possibly TRBD1 or TRBD2 for D (6 bases each). The ends were cut back, 3 bases at V and 5 bases at J, with 17 bases in the middle. This CDR3 spans 16 amino acids. The germline V gene has CDR1 SGHRS and CDR2 YFSETQ. Here the CDR3 reads CASSSSRGGLTGELFF. The CDR3 DNA is TGCGCCAGCAGCTCGTCAAGAGGGGGGCTAACCGGGGAGCTGTTTTTT.

This clone was found once. The rearrangement uses TRBV6-5 and TRBJ1-4, with D perhaps matching TRBD1 (6 bases). Germline CDR1 is MNHEY and CDR2 is SVGAGI. This CDR3 spans 14 amino acids. Trimming removed 6 bases from V and 4 bases from J, with 12 bases in between. CDR3 bases: TGTGCCAGCAGGTCCGGGACATATAATGAAAAACTGTTTTTT. It is translated as CASRSGTYNEKLFF.

The J gene is TRBJ2-2, the V gene TRBV18, with D perhaps TRBD1 (5 bases). This CDR3 has 14 residues. CDR1 is KGHSH, CDR2 LQKENI, per germline. Trimming pared 6 bases from V and 4 bases from J, leaving 12 bases between. CDR3 protein: CASSEGQVTGELFF. The CDR3 bases are TGTGCCAGCTCGGAAGGACAAGTCACCGGGGAGCTGTTTTTT.

The chain recombines TRBV6-1 with TRBJ2-7; D is uncertain. Germline CDR1 MNHNS, CDR2 SASEGT. Trimming took off 6 bases at V and 2 bases at J, with 14 bases between the two ends. The CDR3 length is 14 residues. The CDR3 nucleotides read TGTGCCAGCAGGATGGGGTGGATCGCCTACGAGCAGTACTTC. It codes for CASRMGWIAYEQYF.

The chain's CDR3 is CASSLGLAGGIPETQYF. CDR3 nucleotide sequence: TGTGCCAGCAGCTTGGGGCTAGCGGGGGGTATTCCCGAGACCCAGTACTTC. The rearrangement uses TRBV5-4 and TRBJ2-5, with 11 bases that match TRBD2. The germline gives CDR1 SGHNT, CDR2 YYREEE (reference sequence). The CDR3 is 17 amino acids. V lost 0 bases and J lost 5; bases outside the gene matches: 9.